This TCR beta chain was documented in a study of radiotherapy plus CTLA-4 blockade in lung cancer (dated by TCRdb to the late 2010s). A note on the overall study: Objective responses occurred in about 20% of enrolled patients, and less than 35% achieved disease control.

On this clone itself: There is no known antigen for this receptor. No per-base quality is available; no much larger clone lies one base away.

The full study reports these points: Early dynamic changes in blood T cell clones, together with increased serum interferon-beta after radiation, were reported as the strongest predictors of response. After treatment with radiotherapy and ipilimumab, TCR clones that came from tumors expanded in the peripheral blood.

In this study, focal radiation therapy paired with CTLA-4 blockade (ipilimumab) was tested in patients who had chemo-refractory metastatic non-small-cell lung cancer. The library was prepared using the immunoSEQ multiplex PCR assay. TCRdb's version of the immuneACCESS table is confined to in-frame rearrangements and falls short of the full clone set. An unresolved V gene accounts for under half of the shortfall where checked; the remainder is of unknown origin. In this sample the table shows tens of thousands of clones, roughly 75% of which occur a single time. The top ten hold more than 7% of the sample. The germline V gene specifies MGHRA as CDR1 and YSYEKL as CDR2. At the junction V is shortened by 0 bases and J by 0 bases; bases outside the gene matches: 14. Taken from cysteine to phenylalanine, the CDR3 has 21 residues. The sequence is cut down to CDR3 DNA, 63 bases in frame from base 1.

The receptor was isolated from a human donor with non-small cell lung cancer who had a complete response to radiotherapy plus ipilimumab. The receptor chain draws on TRBV4-1 and TRBJ2-6; TRBD1 aligns with 7 central bases. The sequenced sample was peripheral blood, obtained from a patient treated with radiotherapy plus ipilimumab. The nucleotide sequence reads TGCGCCAGCAGCCAAGATACCCGGCGACAGGGTGGCCACTCTGGGGCCAACGTCCTGACTTTC. Its amino acids are CASSQDTRRQGGHSGANVLTF.